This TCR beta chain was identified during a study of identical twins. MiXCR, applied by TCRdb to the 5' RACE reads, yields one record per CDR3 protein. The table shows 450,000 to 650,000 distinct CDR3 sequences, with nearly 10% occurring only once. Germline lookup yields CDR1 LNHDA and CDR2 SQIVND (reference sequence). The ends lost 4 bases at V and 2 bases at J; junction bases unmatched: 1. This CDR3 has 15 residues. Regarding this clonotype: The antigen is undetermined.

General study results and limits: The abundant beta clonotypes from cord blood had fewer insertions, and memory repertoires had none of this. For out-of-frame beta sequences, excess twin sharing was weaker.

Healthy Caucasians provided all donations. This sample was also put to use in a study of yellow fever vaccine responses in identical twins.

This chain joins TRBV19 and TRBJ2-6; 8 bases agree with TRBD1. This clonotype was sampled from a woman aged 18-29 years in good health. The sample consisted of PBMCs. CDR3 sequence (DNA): TGTGCCAGTAGTAACAGGGGGGCTGGGGCCAACGTCCTGACTTTC. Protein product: CASSNRGAGANVLTF.